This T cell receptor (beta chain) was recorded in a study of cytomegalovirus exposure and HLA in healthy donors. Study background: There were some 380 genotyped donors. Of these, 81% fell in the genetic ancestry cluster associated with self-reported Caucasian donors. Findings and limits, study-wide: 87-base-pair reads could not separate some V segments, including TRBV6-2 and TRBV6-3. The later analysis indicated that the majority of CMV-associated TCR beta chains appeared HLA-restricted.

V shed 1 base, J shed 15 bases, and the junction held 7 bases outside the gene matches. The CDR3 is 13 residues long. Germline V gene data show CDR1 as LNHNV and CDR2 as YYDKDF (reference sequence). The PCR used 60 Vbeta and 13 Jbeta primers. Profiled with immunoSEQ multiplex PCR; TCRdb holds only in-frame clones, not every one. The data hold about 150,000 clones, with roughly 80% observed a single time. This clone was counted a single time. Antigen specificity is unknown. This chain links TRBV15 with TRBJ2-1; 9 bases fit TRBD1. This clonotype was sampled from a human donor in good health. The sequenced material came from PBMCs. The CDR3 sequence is CATSRGGTGRLFF. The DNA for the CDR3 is TGTGCCACCAGCAGAGGCGGGACAGGGCGTTTGTTCTTC.